The rows below give T cell receptor beta chains drawn from one sample of a study of human T cells and chemical hapten exposure. TCRdb re-called the RACE reads with MiXCR, one entry per CDR3 protein. Among 50,000 or so distinct CDR3 sequences, 9.9% were seen once, and the ten largest hold about 15%. This sample comprised whole blood, obtained in connection with sensitization to the hapten diphenylcyclopropenone (DPC). Receptors were obtained from a woman in her 40s with alopecia areata. Some clones in this sample may be carry-over from other donors' samples. The CDR3 runs from the conserved cysteine through the conserved F or W. A D gene is named only where the DNA matches it firmly. Clone size is not always given. Where it is, it says once, few, many or a class for expanded clones.

CDR3aa	abundance	v_gene	j_gene	d_gene
CSASKPGLARDEQFF	many	TRBV20-1	TRBJ2-1	TRBD2
CASSFGRGDGEQYF	few	TRBV5-1	TRBJ2-7	.
CATSDLFSGGTGDEQFF	few	TRBV24-1	TRBJ2-1	TRBD1
CASSVGGRAYEQYF	many	TRBV9	TRBJ2-7	.
CASSLDRGSFYEQYF	.	TRBV5-4	TRBJ2-7	TRBD1
CASSGEDRDGYNEQFF	few	TRBV5-6	TRBJ2-1	TRBD1
CATSGRGAYEQYF	few	TRBV15	TRBJ2-7	.
CASSQDFGGMGKLFF	many	TRBV4-3	TRBJ1-4	.
CASSVGTRDSGETQYF	many	TRBV9	TRBJ2-5	TRBD1
CASHGQPGDYGYTF	.	TRBV2	TRBJ1-2	.
CAISESGGPAYEQYF	.	TRBV10-3	TRBJ2-7	TRBD2
CASTRRAASSYEQYF	many	TRBV6-5	TRBJ2-7	.
CASSVSGTAGAQYF	many	TRBV6-2/TRBV6-3	TRBJ2-5	TRBD2
CASSYSSQYLSYEQYF	many	TRBV6-5	TRBJ2-7	.
CASRRSFYEQYF	.	TRBV2	TRBJ2-7	.
CSARARGSEQPQHF	many	TRBV20-1	TRBJ1-5	.
CASSQESSTSGGNEQFF	many	TRBV4-3	TRBJ2-1	TRBD2
CASSWTSGVYNEQFF	.	TRBV9	TRBJ2-1	TRBD2
CASSQEGHILFF	few	TRBV3-1	TRBJ1-4	.
CASSLRGGLYGYTF	many	TRBV6-5	TRBJ1-2	.
CASSKRLAETGELFF	many	TRBV19	TRBJ2-2	TRBD2
CASSYSRGGTNSPLHF	many	TRBV6-5	TRBJ1-6	.
CASSRTASTDTQYF	few	TRBV7-3	TRBJ2-3	.
CSARTGSRDQPQHF	many	TRBV20-1	TRBJ1-5	.
CASSLVAGVKEKLFF	few	TRBV7-6	TRBJ1-4	.
CASSSGQGAAGDTGELFF	many	TRBV27	TRBJ2-2	TRBD1
CASSSGLAGNPISYNEQFF	.	TRBV7-2	TRBJ2-1	TRBD2
CASSPLLNTEAFF	few	TRBV18	TRBJ1-1	.
CASTPGRVNTGELFF	few	TRBV27	TRBJ2-2	TRBD2
CASSWRSSGRRGEFF	few	TRBV12-3/TRBV12-4	TRBJ2-1	TRBD2
CASSAALNIQYF	many	TRBV7-8	TRBJ2-4	.
CSARESTGSLTEAFF	few	TRBV20-1	TRBJ1-1	.
CASSLLAGGNEQFF	few	TRBV7-2	TRBJ2-1	TRBD2
CASSYRLAAETQYF	few	TRBV4-1	TRBJ2-5	TRBD2
CSVEEAGLREQYF	few	TRBV29-1	TRBJ2-7	.
CASSAGAHGTDTQYF	.	TRBV9	TRBJ2-3	.
CASSLTGNELWNTEAFF	few	TRBV7-9	TRBJ1-1	.
CASSGGVNSPLHF	many	TRBV7-8	TRBJ1-6	.
CASSERSPGATNEKLFF	few	TRBV25-1	TRBJ1-4	.
CASSPRDRVADTQYF	many	TRBV4-1	TRBJ2-3	TRBD1
CAWSVPSFEETQYF	.	TRBV30	TRBJ2-5	.
CSVQPTGSDTQYF	many	TRBV29-1	TRBJ2-3	.
CASNPRGRYEQYF	.	TRBV28	TRBJ2-7	.
CASSLGFGSQGTEAFF	many	TRBV7-9	TRBJ1-1	.
CASSPGLTTEAFF	many	TRBV4-1	TRBJ1-1	.
CASSQVLTDTQYF	.	TRBV4-3	TRBJ2-3	.
CASSLMAGTYEQYF	.	TRBV12-3/TRBV12-4	TRBJ2-7	.
CASGFVTGTEAFF	many	TRBV12-5	TRBJ1-1	.
CASSQRQGLGTDTQYF	many	TRBV5-8	TRBJ2-3	TRBD1
CASSGSERAFF	few	TRBV2	TRBJ2-1	.
CASSLVAVGTDTQYF	many	TRBV7-8	TRBJ2-3	.
CATNRDLHYGYTF	few	TRBV30	TRBJ1-2	.
CASSLSGTGQETQYF	.	TRBV5-1	TRBJ2-5	TRBD1
CASSSGTVNTGELFF	many	TRBV11-2	TRBJ2-2	.
CASSILEDYNEQFF	.	TRBV19	TRBJ2-1	.